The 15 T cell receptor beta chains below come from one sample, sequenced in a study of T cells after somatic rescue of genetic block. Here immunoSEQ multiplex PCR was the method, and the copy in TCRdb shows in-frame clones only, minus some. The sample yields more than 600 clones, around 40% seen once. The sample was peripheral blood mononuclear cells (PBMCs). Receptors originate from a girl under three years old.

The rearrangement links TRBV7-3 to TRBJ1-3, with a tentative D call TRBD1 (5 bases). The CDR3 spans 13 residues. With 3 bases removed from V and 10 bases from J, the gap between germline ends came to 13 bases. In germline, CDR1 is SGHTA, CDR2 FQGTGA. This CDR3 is CASSLSQGVTIYF. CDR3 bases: TGTGCCAGCAGCTTGAGCCAGGGAGTGACCATATATTTT.

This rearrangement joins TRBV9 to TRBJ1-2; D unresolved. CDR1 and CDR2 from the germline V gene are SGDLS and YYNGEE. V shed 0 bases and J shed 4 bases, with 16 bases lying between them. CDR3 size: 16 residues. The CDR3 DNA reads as TGTGCCAGCAGCGTAGGGCGGCAGAATATATTCTATGGCTACACCTTC. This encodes CASSVGRQNIFYGYTF. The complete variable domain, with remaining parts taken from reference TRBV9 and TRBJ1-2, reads DSGVTQTPKHLITATGQRVTLRCSPRSGDLSVYWYQQSLDQGLQFLIQYYNGEERAKGNILERFSAQQFPDLHSELNLSSLELGDSALYFCASSVGRQNIFYGYTFGSGTRLTVV.

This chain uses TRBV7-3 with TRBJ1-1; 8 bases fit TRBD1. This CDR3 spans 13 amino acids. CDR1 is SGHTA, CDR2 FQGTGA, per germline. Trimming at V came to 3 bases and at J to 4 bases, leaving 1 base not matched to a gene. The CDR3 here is CASSFTGGTEAFF. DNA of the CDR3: TGTGCCAGCAGCTTCACAGGGGGCACTGAAGCTTTCTTT.

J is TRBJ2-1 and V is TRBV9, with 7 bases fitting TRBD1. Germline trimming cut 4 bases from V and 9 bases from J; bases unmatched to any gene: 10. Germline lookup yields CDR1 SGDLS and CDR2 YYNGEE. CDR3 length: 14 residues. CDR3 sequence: CASSLLVGGREQFF. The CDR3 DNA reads TGTGCCAGCAGCTTATTGGTAGGGGGCCGTGAGCAGTTCTTC.

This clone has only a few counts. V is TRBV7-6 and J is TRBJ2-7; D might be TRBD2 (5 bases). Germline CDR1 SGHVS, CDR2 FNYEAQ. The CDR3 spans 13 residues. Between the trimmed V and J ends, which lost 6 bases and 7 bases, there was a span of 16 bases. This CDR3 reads CASSFGPTREQYF. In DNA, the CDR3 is TGTGCCAGCAGTTTCGGACCTACTAGGGAGCAGTACTTC.

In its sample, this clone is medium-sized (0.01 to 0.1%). CDR3 protein: CASSFTGGTEAFF. The CDR3 DNA follows: TGTGCCAGCAGCTTCACAGGGGGCACTGAAGCTTTCTTT. The V call is TRBV7-2, the J call TRBJ1-1; 8 nucleotides line up with TRBD1. The length of the CDR3 is 13 residues. Germline V gives CDR1 SGHTA, CDR2 FQGNSA. J was trimmed by 4 bases and V by 3 bases; bases with no gene match: 1.

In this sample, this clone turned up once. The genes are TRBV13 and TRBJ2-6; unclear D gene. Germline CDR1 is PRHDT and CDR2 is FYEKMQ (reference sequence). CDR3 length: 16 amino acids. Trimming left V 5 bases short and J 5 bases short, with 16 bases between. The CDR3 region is CASSSHIQSRANVLTF. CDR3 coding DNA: TGTGCCAGCAGCAGCCATATACAAAGTCGGGCCAACGTCCTGACTTTC.

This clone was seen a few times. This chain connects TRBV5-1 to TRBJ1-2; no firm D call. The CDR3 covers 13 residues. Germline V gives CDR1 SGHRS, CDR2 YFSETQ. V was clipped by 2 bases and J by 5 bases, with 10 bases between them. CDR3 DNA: TGCGCCAGCAGCTTCCGGAATTGGTATGGCTACACCTTC. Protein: CASSFRNWYGYTF.

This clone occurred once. The CDR3 loop is CASSGSGTLNTEAFF. CDR3 DNA sequence: TGTGCCAGCAGCGGTTCCGGGACACTGAACACTGAAGCTTTCTTT. The chain uses TRBV13 and TRBJ1-1; TRBD1 might be the D (6 bases). The CDR3 has 15 amino acids. Germline assignment: CDR1 PRHDT and CDR2 FYEKMQ (reference sequence). Deletions cut 5 bases from V and 0 bases from J, with 13 bases between.

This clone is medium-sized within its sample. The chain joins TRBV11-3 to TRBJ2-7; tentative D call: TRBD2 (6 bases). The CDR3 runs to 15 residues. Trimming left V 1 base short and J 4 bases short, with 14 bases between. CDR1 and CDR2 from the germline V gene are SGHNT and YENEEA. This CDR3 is CASSLGLTGVYEQYF. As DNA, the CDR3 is TGTGCCAGCAGCTTAGGCCTTACGGGGGTTTACGAGCAGTACTTC.

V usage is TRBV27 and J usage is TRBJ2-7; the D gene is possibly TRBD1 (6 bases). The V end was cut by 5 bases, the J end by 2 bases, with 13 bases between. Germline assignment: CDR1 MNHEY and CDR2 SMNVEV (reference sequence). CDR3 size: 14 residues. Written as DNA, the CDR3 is TGTGCCAGCAGTCGACAGGTGATGACCTACGAGCAGTACTTC. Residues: CASSRQVMTYEQYF.

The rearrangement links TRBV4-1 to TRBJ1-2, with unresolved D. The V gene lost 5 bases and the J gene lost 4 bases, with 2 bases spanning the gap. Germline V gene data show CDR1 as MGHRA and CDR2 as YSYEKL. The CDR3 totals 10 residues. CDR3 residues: CASSFYGYTF. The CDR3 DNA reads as TGCGCCAGCAGCTTCTATGGCTACACCTTC.

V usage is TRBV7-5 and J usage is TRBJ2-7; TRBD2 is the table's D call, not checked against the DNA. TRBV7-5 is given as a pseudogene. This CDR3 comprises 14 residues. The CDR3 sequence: CASSAPGGSYEQYF. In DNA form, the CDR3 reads TGTGCCAGCTCCGCTCCTGGCGGCTCCTACGAGCAGTACTTC.

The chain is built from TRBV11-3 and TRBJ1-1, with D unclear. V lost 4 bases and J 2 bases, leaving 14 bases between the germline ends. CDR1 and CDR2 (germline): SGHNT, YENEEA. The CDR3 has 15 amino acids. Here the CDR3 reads CASSSRPTTNTEAFF. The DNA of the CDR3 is TGTGCCAGCAGCTCTCGACCCACTACCAACACTGAAGCTTTCTTT. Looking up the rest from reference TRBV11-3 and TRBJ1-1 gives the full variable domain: EAGVVQSPRYKIIEKKQPVAFWCNPISGHNTLYWYLQNLGQGPELLIRYENEEAVDDSQLPKDRFSAERLKGVDSTLKIQPAELGDSAVYLCASSSRPTTNTEAFFGQGTRLTVV.

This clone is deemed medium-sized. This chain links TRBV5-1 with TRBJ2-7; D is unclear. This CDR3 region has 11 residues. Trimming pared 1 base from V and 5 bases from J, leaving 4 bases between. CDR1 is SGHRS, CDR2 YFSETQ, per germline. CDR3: CASSLLHEQYF. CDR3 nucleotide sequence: TGCGCCAGCAGCTTGCTCCACGAGCAGTACTTC. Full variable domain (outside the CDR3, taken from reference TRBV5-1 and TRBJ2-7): KAGVTQTPRYLIKTRGQQVTLSCSPISGHRSVSWYQQTPGQGLQFLFEYFSETQRNKGNFPGRFSGRQFSNSRSEMNVSTLELGDSALYLCASSLLHEQYFGPGTRLTVT.